This note documents a single T cell receptor beta chain sequence. As yet, its antigen is unknown. This CDR3 region has 13 residues. Deletions cut 8 bases from V and 7 bases from J, with 15 bases between. Germline V gene sequence: CDR1 ENHRY, CDR2 SYGVKD. The data were obtained in a study of T cell responses to AZD1222 COVID-19 vaccine. Study-level results: Spike-wide vaccine-associated CD4 TCRs dominated at 160-218 and 743-854. Repertoires in all cases were sampled only once the peak T cell response had passed. Increases in Spike-specific TCR breadth and depth were seen after two AZD1222 doses. Unmutated regions of variants are reportedly targeted by nearly half of spike-specific TCRs.

Measured with immunoSEQ multiplex PCR; TCRdb has only the in-frame clones, and not every one. The sample comprises around 97,000 clones, 91% of which are singletons, and 35% to 50% rests with the top ten. This TCR derives from an adult in good health. The sequencing used peripheral blood, collected on day 0 of AZD1222 vaccination. The chain employs TRBV10-3 and TRBJ1-5; D perhaps matches TRBD1 (6 bases). The CDR3 here is CAIGGGGGQPQHF. The CDR3, as DNA: TGTGCCATCGGGGGCGGGGGCGGACAGCCCCAGCATTTT.